This T cell receptor beta chain came from a study of blood T cell repertoires in COVID-19. Profiling relied on immunoSEQ multiplex PCR, and the TCRdb table lists in-frame clones only, not all of them. The data contain approximately 220,000 clones, around 86% of them singletons. V was clipped by 0 bases and J by 0 bases, with 6 bases between them. The CDR3 extends over 15 amino acids. Germline values: CDR1 MGHDK, CDR2 SYGVNS. The TCR originated in a woman in her forties with acute COVID-19. The chain couples TRBV25-1 to TRBJ1-3, with D unresolved. Sequencing was performed on PBMCs or T cells enriched from blood (not recorded which). The CDR3 sequence is CASSEYASSGNTIYF. The DNA for the CDR3 is TGTGCCAGCAGTGAATATGCCAGCTCTGGAAACACCATATATTTT.